A selection of T cell receptor beta chains follows, all from one sample in a study of technical replicates of blood from several donors. Using immunoSEQ multiplex PCR, the repertoire was profiled, and TCRdb retains in-frame clones only, with some absent. The profile shows approximately 45,000 clones, 95% to 97% of them singletons. The specimen sequenced was T cells isolated from PBMCs. The origin of the receptors is a human donor in good health. Both conserved end residues are part of each CDR3. The order of the fields is V gene, J gene, CDR3 protein.

V gene: TRBV27; J gene: TRBJ2-7; CDR3 protein: CASSLSRLSGEQYF
V gene: TRBV4-3; J gene: TRBJ2-7; CDR3 protein: CASSHSGTGGYEQYF
V gene: TRBV29-1; J gene: TRBJ2-1; CDR3 protein: CSVVVTPYNEQFF
V gene: TRBV2; J gene: TRBJ1-1; CDR3 protein: CASSEVRGTEAFF
V gene: TRBV29-1; J gene: TRBJ2-2; CDR3 protein: CSVSRGPNTGELFF
V gene: TRBV10-1; J gene: TRBJ1-1; CDR3 protein: CASRGITGLNTEAFF
V gene: TRBV2; J gene: TRBJ2-3; CDR3 protein: CASTLLGGGSTDTQYF
V gene: TRBV4-1; J gene: TRBJ2-7; CDR3 protein: CASSQVQGNEQYF
V gene: TRBV6-4; J gene: TRBJ1-5; CDR3 protein: CASSADINQPQHF
V gene: TRBV19; J gene: TRBJ1-1; CDR3 protein: CASNRQGGTEAFF
V gene: TRBV9; J gene: TRBJ2-7; CDR3 protein: CASSDPRGGVFNEQYF
V gene: TRBV27; J gene: TRBJ2-1; CDR3 protein: CASSWDFYNEQFF
V gene: TRBV6-5; J gene: TRBJ1-1; CDR3 protein: CASSYLPNTEAFF
V gene: TRBV7-8; J gene: TRBJ1-5; CDR3 protein: CASRSARGKGPQHF
V gene: TRBV2; J gene: TRBJ2-2; CDR3 protein: CASRGTSGRTGELFF
V gene: TRBV5-5; J gene: TRBJ2-7; CDR3 protein: CASSSAGGIYEQYF
V gene: TRBV6-6; J gene: TRBJ2-5; CDR3 protein: CASRPRRQETQYF
V gene: TRBV5-1; J gene: TRBJ2-7; CDR3 protein: CASSLGTGILSEQYF
V gene: TRBV28; J gene: TRBJ1-2; CDR3 protein: CASSGGQGLNYGYTF
V gene: TRBV6-5; J gene: TRBJ2-7; CDR3 protein: CASSYTHQGSYEQYF
V gene: TRBV2; J gene: TRBJ1-3; CDR3 protein: CASSRGLGNTIYF
V gene: TRBV5-4; J gene: TRBJ2-2; CDR3 protein: CASRKEAANTGELFF
V gene: TRBV11-2; J gene: TRBJ2-7; CDR3 protein: CASTGTSRDEQYF
V gene: TRBV27; J gene: TRBJ1-5; CDR3 protein: CASSIRQGDQPQHF
V gene: TRBV5-1; J gene: TRBJ1-2; CDR3 protein: CASSLVPEDPYGYTF
V gene: TRBV11-3; J gene: TRBJ2-2; CDR3 protein: CASSLDLTGRVTGELFF
V gene: TRBV4-3; J gene: TRBJ1-2; CDR3 protein: CASSLIVSRRGSGYTF
V gene: TRBV19; J gene: TRBJ1-5; CDR3 protein: CASSSGSNQPQHF
V gene: TRBV28; J gene: TRBJ1-1; CDR3 protein: CASSLNYLGAEFNTEAFF
V gene: TRBV30; J gene: TRBJ1-1; CDR3 protein: CAWSVGLTEAFF
V gene: TRBV13; J gene: TRBJ2-5; CDR3 protein: CASSFQGRETQYF
V gene: TRBV28; J gene: TRBJ1-3; CDR3 protein: CAVQVLSGNTIYF
V gene: TRBV25-1; J gene: TRBJ1-2; CDR3 protein: CASSGKHTGANYGYTF
V gene: TRBV7-2; J gene: TRBJ2-3; CDR3 protein: CASSLRSGRGNTQYF
V gene: TRBV2; J gene: TRBJ1-2; CDR3 protein: CASSPGTPSYGYTF
V gene: TRBV11-2; J gene: TRBJ2-7; CDR3 protein: CASSLVGTAYEQYF
V gene: TRBV11-2; J gene: TRBJ2-5; CDR3 protein: CASSFGSQETQYF
V gene: TRBV9; J gene: TRBJ1-1; CDR3 protein: CASSVATGLNTEAFF
V gene: TRBV6-1; J gene: TRBJ2-3; CDR3 protein: CASYNDQGMPQYF
V gene: TRBV29-1; J gene: TRBJ1-1; CDR3 protein: CSVGEAENTEAFF
V gene: TRBV6-6; J gene: TRBJ2-5; CDR3 protein: CASSRSGRGQETQYF